This TCR beta chain was documented in a study of PD-1 blockade in mismatch repair-deficient tumors. Sequenced by immunoSEQ multiplex PCR; TCRdb stores in-frame clones only, minus some. The sample consists of around 100,000 clones, over 60% of them appearing once. V was clipped by 3 bases and J by 0 bases, with 8 bases between them. The CDR3 is 14 amino acids. CDR1 and CDR2 from the germline V gene are SGHTA and FQGNSA. The TCR-sequenced patients were three responders to pembrolizumab. This TCR was sampled from an adult with mismatch repair-deficient cancer. Sequences were derived from peripheral blood, sampled 60 weeks after starting pembrolizumab. The J gene is TRBJ1-1, the V gene TRBV7-2; the D gene is possibly TRBD1 (5 bases). In DNA form, the CDR3 reads TGTGCCAGCAGCTTGGCGACAGTGAACACTGAAGCTTTCTTT. As protein: CASSLATVNTEAFF.